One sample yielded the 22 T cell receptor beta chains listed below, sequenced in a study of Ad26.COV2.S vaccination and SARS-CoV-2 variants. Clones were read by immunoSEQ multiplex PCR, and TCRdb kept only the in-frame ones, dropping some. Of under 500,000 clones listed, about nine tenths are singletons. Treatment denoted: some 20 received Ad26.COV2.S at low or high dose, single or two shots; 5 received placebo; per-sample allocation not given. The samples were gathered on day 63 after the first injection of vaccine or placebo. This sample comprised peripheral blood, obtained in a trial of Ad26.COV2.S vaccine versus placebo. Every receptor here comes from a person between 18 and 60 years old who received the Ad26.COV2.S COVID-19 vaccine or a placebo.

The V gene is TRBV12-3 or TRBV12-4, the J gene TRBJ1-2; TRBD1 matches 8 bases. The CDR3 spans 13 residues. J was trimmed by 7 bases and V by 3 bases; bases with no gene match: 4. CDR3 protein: CASSFAGGGGYTF. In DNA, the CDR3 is TGTGCCAGCAGTTTCGCAGGGGGCGGTGGCTACACCTTC.

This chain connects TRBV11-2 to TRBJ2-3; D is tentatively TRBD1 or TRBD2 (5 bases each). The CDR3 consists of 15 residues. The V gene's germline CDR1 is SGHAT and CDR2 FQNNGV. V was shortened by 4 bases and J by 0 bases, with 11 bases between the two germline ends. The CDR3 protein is CASSSLRGSTDTQYF. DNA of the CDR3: TGTGCCAGCAGCTCATTGAGGGGTAGCACAGATACGCAGTATTTT.

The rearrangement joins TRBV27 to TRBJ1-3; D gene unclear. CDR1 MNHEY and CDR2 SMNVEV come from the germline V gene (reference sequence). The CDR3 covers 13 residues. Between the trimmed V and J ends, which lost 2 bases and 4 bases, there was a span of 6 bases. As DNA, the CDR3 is TGTGCCAGCAGTTTAGCGCAGGGAAACACCATATATTTT. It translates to CASSLAQGNTIYF.

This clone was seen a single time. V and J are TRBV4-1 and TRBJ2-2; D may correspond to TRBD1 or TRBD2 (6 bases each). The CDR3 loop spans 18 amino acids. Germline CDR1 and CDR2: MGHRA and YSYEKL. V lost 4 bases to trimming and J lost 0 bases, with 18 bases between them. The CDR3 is CASSPRKGGLTNTGELFF. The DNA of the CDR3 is TGCGCCAGCAGCCCTAGAAAGGGGGGACTCACGAACACCGGGGAGCTGTTTTTT.

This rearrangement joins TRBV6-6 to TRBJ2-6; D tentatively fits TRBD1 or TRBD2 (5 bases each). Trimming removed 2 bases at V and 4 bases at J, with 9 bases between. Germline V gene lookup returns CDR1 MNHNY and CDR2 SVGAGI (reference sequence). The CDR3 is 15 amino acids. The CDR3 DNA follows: TGTGCCAGCAGTTACGGGGGAAAGGGGGCCAACGTCCTGACTTTC. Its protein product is CASSYGGKGANVLTF.

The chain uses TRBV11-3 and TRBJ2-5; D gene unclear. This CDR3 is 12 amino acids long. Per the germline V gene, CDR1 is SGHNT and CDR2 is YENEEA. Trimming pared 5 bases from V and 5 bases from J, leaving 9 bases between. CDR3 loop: CASSDGAETQYF. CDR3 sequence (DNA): TGTGCCAGCAGCGACGGAGCGGAGACCCAGTACTTC.

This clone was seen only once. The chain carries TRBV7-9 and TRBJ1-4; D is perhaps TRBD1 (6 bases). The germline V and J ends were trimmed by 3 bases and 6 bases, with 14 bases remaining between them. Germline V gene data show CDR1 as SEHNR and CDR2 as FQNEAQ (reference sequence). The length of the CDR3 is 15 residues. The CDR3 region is CASSFPEGGHEKLFF. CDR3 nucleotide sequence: TGTGCCAGCAGCTTCCCCGAGGGGGGGCATGAAAAACTGTTTTTT.

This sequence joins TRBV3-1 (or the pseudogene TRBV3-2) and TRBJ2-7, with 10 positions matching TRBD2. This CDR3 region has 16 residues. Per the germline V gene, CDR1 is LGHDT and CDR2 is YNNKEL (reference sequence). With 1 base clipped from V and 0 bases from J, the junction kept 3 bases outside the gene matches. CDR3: CASSQGLAGLSYEQYF. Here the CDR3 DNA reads TGTGCCAGCAGCCAAGGACTAGCGGGCCTCTCCTACGAGCAGTACTTC.

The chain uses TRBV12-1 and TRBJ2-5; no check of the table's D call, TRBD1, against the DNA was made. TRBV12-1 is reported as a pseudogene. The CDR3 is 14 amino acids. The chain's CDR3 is CASSFRAGQQTQYF. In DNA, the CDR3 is TGTGCCAGCAGCTTTCGGGCAGGGCAACAGACCCAGTACTTC.

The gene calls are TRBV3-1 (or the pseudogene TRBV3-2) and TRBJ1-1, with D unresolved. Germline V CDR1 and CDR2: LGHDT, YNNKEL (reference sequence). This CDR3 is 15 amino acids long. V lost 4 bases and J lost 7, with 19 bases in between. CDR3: CASSLIALSPVEAFF. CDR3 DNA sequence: TGTGCCAGCAGCCTCATCGCGCTCAGCCCAGTTGAAGCTTTCTTT.

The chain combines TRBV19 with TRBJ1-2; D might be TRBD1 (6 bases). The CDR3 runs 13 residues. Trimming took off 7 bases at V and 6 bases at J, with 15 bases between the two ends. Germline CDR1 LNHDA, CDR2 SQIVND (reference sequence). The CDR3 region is CASTSWDIDGYTF. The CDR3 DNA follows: TGTGCCAGTACCTCGTGGGACATCGATGGCTACACCTTC. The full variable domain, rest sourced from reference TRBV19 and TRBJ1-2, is DGGITQSPKYLFRKEGQNVTLSCEQNLNHDAMYWYRQDPGQGLRLIYYSQIVNDFQKGDIAEGYSVSREKKESFPLTVTSAQKNPTAFYLCASTSWDIDGYTFGSGTRLTVV.

The CDR3 loop is CASTTWERGPNTGELFF. The CDR3 DNA sequence: TGTGCCAGCACGACCTGGGAGAGGGGCCCGAACACCGGGGAGCTGTTTTTT. V and J are TRBV7-8 and TRBJ2-2; D is tentatively TRBD1 or TRBD2 (5 bases each). Germline values: CDR1 SGHVS, CDR2 FQNEAQ. This CDR3 spans 17 amino acids. Trimming took 7 bases from V and 0 from J, leaving 18 bases between them.

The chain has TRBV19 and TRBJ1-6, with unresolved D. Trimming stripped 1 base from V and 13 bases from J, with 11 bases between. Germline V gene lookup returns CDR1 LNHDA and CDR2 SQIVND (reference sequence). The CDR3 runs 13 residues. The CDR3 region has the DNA TGTGCCAGTAGTATAGGCCCCCCTGCGCCCCTCCACTTT. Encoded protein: CASSIGPPAPLHF.

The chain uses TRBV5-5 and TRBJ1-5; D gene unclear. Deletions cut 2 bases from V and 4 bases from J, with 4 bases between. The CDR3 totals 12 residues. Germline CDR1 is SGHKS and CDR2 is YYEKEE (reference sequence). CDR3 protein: CASSLENQPQHF. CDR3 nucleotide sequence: TGTGCCAGCAGCTTAGAGAATCAGCCCCAGCATTTT.

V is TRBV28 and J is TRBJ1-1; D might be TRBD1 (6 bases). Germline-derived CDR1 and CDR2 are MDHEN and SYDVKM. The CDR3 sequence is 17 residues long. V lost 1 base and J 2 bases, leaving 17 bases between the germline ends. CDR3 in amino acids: CASSLLRRAGANTEAFF. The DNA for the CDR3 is TGTGCCAGCAGTTTATTAAGGCGAGCGGGGGCCAACACTGAAGCTTTCTTT.

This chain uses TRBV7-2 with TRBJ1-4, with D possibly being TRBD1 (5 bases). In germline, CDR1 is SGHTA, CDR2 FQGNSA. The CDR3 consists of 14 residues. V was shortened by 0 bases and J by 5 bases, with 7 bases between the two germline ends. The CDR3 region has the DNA TGTGCCAGCAGCTTAGCGCCAGGGAATGAAAAACTGTTTTTT. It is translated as CASSLAPGNEKLFF.

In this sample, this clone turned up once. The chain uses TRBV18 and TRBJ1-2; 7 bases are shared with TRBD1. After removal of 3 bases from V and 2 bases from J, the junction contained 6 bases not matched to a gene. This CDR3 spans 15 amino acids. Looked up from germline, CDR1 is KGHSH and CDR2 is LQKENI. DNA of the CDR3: TGTGCCAGCTCACCCCAGGGACAGAGCAACTATGGCTACACCTTC. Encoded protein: CASSPQGQSNYGYTF.

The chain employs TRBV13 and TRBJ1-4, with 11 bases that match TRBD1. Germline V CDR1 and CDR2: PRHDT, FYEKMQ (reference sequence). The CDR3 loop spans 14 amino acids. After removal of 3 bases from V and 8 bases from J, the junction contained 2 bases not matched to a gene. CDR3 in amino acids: CASSFGQGAEKLFF. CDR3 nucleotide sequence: TGTGCCAGCAGCTTCGGACAGGGGGCGGAAAAACTGTTTTTT.

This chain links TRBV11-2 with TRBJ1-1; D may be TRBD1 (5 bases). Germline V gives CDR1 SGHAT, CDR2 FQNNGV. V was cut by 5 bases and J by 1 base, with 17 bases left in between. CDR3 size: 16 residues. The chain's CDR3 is CASSPRLGRANTEAFF. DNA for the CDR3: TGTGCCAGCAGCCCCCGGTTGGGCAGGGCGAACACTGAAGCTTTCTTT.

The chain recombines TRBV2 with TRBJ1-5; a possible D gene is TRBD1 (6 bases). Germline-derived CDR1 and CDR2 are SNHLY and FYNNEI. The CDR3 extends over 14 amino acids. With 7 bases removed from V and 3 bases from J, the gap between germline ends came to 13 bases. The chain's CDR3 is CASKPTGHNQPQHF. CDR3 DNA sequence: TGTGCCAGCAAGCCGACAGGCCACAATCAGCCCCAGCATTTT.

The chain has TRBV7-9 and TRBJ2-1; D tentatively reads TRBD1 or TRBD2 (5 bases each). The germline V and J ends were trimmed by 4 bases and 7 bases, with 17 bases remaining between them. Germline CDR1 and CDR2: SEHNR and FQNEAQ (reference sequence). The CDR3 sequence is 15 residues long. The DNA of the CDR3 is TGTGCCAGCAGCTCGAGACAGACGAGCGGAAATGAGCAGTTCTTC. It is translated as CASSSRQTSGNEQFF.

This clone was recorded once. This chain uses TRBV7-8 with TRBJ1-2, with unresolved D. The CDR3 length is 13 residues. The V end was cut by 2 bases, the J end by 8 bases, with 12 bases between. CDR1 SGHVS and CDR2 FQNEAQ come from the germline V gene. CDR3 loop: CASSLTGPDGYTF. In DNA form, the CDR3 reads TGTGCCAGCAGCTTAACCGGACCAGACGGCTACACCTTC.